This TCR beta chain was recorded in a study of blood T cell repertoires in COVID-19. This clone was found once. CDR3 length: 17 amino acids. Unmatched junction bases numbered 11, after V lost 4 bases and J lost 4 bases. Germline V gene sequence: CDR1 MNHEY, CDR2 SMNVEV (reference sequence). Everyone who took part was roughly 18 to 90 years old, and they came from about two dozen US areas. In the 2 weeks before study entry, exposed participants met a COVID-19 case, which was PCR-confirmed or clinician-diagnosed. The method was immunoSEQ multiplex PCR; TCRdb's version includes in-frame clones alone and lacks a portion of them. This sample has about 320,000 clones; 85% occur once, and the top ten carry about 2%.

The source material was PBMCs or T cells enriched from blood (not recorded which). The chain couples TRBV27 to TRBJ1-2; the match to TRBD1 covers 11 bases. This clonotype was sampled from a woman between 25 and 40 years old who had been exposed to COVID-19. Here the CDR3 reads CASSYSNPGQGVYGYTF. CDR3 sequence (DNA): TGTGCCAGCAGTTACTCCAACCCGGGACAGGGGGTCTATGGCTACACCTTC.